The subject of this entry is one T cell receptor (beta chain). This sample was included in a study of blood T cell repertoires in COVID-19. The germline V gene encodes CDR1 LNHDA and CDR2 SQIVND (reference sequence). The CDR3 is made up of 15 amino acids. V was clipped by 8 bases and J by 0 bases, with 15 bases between them. Authors' processing steps: Cell counts per sample came from amplifying reference gene primers. Sequenced by immunoSEQ multiplex PCR; TCRdb stores in-frame clones only, minus some. D and trimming were read from the DNA, whereas the V and J calls and clone size are those reported in that table. Of around 94,000 clones in the sample, approximately 86% were seen once.

The sequence was collected from a man aged 80 or over with acute or convalescent COVID-19. The rearrangement uses TRBV19 and TRBJ2-3; D ambiguous. The sample consisted of peripheral blood. The CDR3 nucleotides read TGTGCCAGTGCTCTCGCGGCCGGGAGCACAGATACGCAGTATTTT. Residues: CASALAAGSTDTQYF. Looking up the rest from reference TRBV19 and TRBJ2-3 gives the full variable domain: DGGITQSPKYLFRKEGQNVTLSCEQNLNHDAMYWYRQDPGQGLRLIYYSQIVNDFQKGDIAEGYSVSREKKESFPLTVTSAQKNPTAFYLCASALAAGSTDTQYFGPGTRLTVL.